This is a list of T cell receptor beta chains from one sample in a study of blood T cells in healthy people across ages. TCRdb independently ran MiXCR on the 5' RACE reads; one entry per CDR3 protein. The data contain around 1,500,000 distinct CDR3 sequences, roughly 30% of them seen just once; the ten biggest clones take up less than 9.5%. Sequencing input: blood. The receptors originated from a woman in her thirties in good health. Each CDR3 is given with its conserved first and last residue. The order of the fields is V gene, CDR3 protein.

>TRBV7-2
CASSLAISGETQYF
>TRBV20-1
CSARDLGPAGVRWQFF
>TRBV6-6
CASSYPTSGQETQYF
>TRBV20-1
CSARVSTGRSTDTQYF
>TRBV12-3/TRBV12-4
CASSSGQALYGYTF
>TRBV29-1
CSVEGVAANYEQYF
>TRBV7-2
CASSLTRDSDTEAFF
>TRBV9
CASSARLAGGGNIQYF
>TRBV10-3
CAISSGMSTEAFF
>TRBV11-3
CASSLAGGTNEKLFF
>TRBV12-3/TRBV12-4
CASSTGVYGYTF
>TRBV24-1
CATSDSRLAVGDTQYF
>TRBV5-1
CASSFPGQGGGNEQFF
>TRBV7-2
CASSIRRGRTEAFF
>TRBV5-1
CASSLKQGGNYGYTF
>TRBV9
CASSVQENEQFF
>TRBV5-1
CASSLVTWGRNTEAFF
>TRBV20-1
CSAPRGSGNTIYF
>TRBV2
CASTPSPSRTDEQFF
>TRBV11-3
CASSDRSVYGYTF
>TRBV28
CASRGTGPPYEQYF
>TRBV12-3/TRBV12-4
CASTKGGETQYF
>TRBV7-2
CASNRRSSTDTQYF
>TRBV28
CASSFGDRVITDTQYF
>TRBV6-6
CASSYGQYSYNSPLHF
>TRBV10-3
CAISESTRTITYEQYF
>TRBV5-1
CASNQGPYEQYF
>TRBV5-1
CASSLASGDTQYF
>TRBV20-1
CSAAREDAYQETQYF
>TRBV29-1
CSANTGTSPFEQYF
>TRBV20-1
CSASMTAYEQYF
>TRBV24-1
CATGGPLGLREQFF
>TRBV7-2
CASSLGTDPYNEQFF
>TRBV19
CASSIVNRQETQYF
>TRBV20-1
CSARIAGGADTQYF
>TRBV5-1
CASSLEAQGLGNTEAFF
>TRBV7-7
CASTSGPSTGELFF
>TRBV6-6
CASSHNLEGRSNYGYTF
>TRBV9
CVSSVERFGQGGSGANVLTF
>TRBV6-5
CASSLREPSTEAFF
>TRBV5-1
CASSFKSGANVLTF
>TRBV7-2
CASSLRALGESTDTQYF
>TRBV5-1
CASSWDRVSSGANVLTF